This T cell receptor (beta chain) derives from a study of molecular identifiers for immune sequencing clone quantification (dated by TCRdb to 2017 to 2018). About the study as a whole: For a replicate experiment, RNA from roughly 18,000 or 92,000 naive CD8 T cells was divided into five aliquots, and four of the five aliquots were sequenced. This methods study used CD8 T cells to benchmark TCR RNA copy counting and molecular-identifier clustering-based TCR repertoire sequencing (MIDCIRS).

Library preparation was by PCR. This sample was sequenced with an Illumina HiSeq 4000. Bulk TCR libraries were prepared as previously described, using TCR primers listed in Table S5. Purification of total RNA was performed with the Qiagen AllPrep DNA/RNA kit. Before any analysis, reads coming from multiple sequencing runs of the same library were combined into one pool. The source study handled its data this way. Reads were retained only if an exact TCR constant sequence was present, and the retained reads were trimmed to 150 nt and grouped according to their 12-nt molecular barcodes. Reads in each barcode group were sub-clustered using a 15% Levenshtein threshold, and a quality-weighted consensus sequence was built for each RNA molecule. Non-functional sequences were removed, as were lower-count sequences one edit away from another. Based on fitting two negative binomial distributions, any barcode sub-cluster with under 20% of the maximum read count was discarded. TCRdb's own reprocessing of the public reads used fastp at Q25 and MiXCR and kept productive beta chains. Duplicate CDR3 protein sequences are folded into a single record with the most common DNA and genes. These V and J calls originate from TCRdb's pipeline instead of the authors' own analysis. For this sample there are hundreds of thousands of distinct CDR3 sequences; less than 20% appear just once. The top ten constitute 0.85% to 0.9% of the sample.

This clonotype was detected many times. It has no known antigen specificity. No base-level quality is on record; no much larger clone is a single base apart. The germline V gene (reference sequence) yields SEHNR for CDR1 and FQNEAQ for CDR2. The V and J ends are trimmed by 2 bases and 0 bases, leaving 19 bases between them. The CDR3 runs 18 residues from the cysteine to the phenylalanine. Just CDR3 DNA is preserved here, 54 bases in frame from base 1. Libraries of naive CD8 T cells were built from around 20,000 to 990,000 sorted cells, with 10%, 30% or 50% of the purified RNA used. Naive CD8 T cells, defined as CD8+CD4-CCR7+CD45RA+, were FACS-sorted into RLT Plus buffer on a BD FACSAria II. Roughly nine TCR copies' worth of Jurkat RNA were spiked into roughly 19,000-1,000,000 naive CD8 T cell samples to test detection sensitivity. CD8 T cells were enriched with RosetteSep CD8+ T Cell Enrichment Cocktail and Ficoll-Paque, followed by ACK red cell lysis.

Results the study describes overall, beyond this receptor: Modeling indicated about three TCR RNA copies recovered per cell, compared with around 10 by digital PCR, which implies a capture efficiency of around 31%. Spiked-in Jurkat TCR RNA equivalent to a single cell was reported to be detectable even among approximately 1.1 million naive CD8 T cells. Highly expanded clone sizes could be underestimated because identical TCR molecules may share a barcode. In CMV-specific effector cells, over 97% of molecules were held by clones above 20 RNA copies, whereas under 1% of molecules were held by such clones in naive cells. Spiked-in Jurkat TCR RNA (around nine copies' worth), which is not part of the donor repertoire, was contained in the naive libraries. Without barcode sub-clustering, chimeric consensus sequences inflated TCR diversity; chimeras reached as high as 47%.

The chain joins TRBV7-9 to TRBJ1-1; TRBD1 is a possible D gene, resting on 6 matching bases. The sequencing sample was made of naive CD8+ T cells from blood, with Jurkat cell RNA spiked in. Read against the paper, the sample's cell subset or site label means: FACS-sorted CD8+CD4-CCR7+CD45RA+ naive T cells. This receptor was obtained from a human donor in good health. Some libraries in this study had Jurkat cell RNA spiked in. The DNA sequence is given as TGTGCCAGCAGCTTACCCGGTGGAACAGGGACAATGAACACTGAAGCTTTCTTT. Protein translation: CASSLPGGTGTMNTEAFF.